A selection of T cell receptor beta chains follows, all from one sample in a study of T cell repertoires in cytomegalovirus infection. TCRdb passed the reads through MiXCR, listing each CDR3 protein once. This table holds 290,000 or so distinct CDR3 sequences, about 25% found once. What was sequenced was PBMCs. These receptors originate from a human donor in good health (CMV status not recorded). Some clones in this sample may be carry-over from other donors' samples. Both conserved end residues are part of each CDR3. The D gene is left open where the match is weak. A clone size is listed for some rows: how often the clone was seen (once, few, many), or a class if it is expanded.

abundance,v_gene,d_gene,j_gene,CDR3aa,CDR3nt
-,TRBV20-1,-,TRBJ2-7,CSARDPQRIYEQYF,TGCAGTGCTAGAGATCCGCAGCGGATCTACGAGCAGTACTTC
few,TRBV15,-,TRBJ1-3,CATTAGDRHSGNTIYF,TGTGCCACCACCGCCGGGGACCGCCACTCTGGAAACACCATATATTTT
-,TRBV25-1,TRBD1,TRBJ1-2,CASSETAERQGYGYTF,TGTGCCAGCAGTGAAACGGCGGAACGACAGGGGTATGGCTACACCTTC
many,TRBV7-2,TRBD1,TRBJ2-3,CASSQRTGGASDTQYF,TGTGCCAGCAGCCAACGGACAGGGGGCGCCTCAGATACGCAGTATTTT
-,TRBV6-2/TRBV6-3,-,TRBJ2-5,CASTDRRLAQTQYF,TGTGCCAGTACCGACCGAAGACTGGCCCAGACCCAGTACTTC
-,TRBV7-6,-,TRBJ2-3,CASSLEGRGAVNTQYF,TGTGCCAGCAGCCTAGAAGGACGGGGAGCGGTAAATACGCAGTATTTT
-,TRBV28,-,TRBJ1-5,CASRGGGSNQPQHF,TGTGCCAGCCGAGGGGGGGGGAGCAATCAGCCCCAGCATTTT
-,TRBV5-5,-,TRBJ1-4,CASSVDIFNEKLFF,TGTGCCAGCAGCGTGGACATTTTTAATGAAAAACTGTTTTTT
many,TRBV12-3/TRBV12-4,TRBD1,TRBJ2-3,CASSFRGQVTDTQYF,TGTGCCAGCAGTTTTCGGGGACAGGTCACAGATACGCAGTATTTT
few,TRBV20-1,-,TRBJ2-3,CSARERGRLTDTQYF,TGCAGTGCTAGAGAACGAGGGAGGTTGACAGATACGCAGTATTTT
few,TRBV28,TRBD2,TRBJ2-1,CASNSLAGGRNEQFF,TGTGCCAGCAATTCCCTAGCGGGGGGGCGTAATGAGCAGTTCTTC
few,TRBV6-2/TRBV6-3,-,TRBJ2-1,CASSSQWDTDYNEQFF,TGTGCCAGCAGTTCCCAATGGGACACGGACTACAATGAGCAGTTCTTC
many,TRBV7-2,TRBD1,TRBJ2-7,CASRRGQGSYEQYF,TGTGCCAGCAGACGAGGACAGGGATCCTACGAGCAGTACTTC
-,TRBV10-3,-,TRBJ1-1,CAISESRFGSTEAFF,TGTGCCATCAGTGAGTCGAGGTTCGGGAGCACTGAAGCTTTCTTT